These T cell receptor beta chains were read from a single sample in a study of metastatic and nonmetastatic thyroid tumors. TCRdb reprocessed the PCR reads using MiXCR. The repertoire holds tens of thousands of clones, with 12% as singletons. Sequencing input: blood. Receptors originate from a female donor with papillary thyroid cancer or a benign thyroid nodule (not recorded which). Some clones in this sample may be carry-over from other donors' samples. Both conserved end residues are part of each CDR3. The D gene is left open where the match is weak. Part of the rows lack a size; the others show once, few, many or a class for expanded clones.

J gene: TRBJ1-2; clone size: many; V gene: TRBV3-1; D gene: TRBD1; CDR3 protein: CASSRGQKHYGYTF; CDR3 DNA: TGTGCCAGCAGCCGGGGACAGAAACACTATGGCTACACCTTC
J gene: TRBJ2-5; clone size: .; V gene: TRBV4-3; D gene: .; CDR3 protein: CASSQDHRVSQETQYF; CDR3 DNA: TGCGCCAGCAGCCAAGATCACAGGGTTTCCCAAGAGACCCAGTACTTC
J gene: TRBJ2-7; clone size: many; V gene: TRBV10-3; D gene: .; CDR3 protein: CAISEFGQQGVNF; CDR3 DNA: TGTGCCATCAGTGAGTTTGGACAGCAGGGCGTAAACTTC
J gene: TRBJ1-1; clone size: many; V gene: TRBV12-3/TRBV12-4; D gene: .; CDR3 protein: CASSRNGKSAEAFF; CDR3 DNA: TGTGCCAGCAGCCGAAACGGGAAGAGCGCTGAAGCTTTCTTT
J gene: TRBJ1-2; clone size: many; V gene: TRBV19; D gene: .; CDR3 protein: CASSIEGQTYGYTF; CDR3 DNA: TGTGCCAGTAGTATAGAGGGGCAGACCTATGGCTACACCTTC
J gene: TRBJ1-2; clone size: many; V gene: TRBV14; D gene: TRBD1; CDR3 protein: CASSPRQGDGYTF; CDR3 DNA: TGTGCCAGCAGCCCGCGACAGGGCGACGGCTACACCTTC
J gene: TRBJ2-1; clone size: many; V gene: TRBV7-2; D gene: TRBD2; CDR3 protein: CASSRAGGGNEQFF; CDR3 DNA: TGTGCCAGCAGCCGAGCGGGAGGTGGGAATGAGCAGTTCTTC
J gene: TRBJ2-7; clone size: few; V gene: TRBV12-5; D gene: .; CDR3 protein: CASGQLNF; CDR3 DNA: TGTGCTAGTGGCCAACTAAACTTC
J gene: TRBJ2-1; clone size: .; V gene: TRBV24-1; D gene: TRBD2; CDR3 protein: CATSSLAVGPNEQFF; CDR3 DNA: TGTGCCACCAGTTCCCTAGCGGTAGGTCCCAATGAGCAGTTCTTC
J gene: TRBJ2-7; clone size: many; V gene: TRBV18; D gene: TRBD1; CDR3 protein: CASSPRWDSTYEQYF; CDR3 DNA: TGTGCCAGCTCACCTCGTTGGGACAGTACCTACGAGCAGTACTTC
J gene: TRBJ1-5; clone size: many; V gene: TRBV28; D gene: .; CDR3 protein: CASSPITGNQPQHF; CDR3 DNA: TGTGCCAGCAGTCCTATCACAGGGAATCAGCCCCAGCATTTT
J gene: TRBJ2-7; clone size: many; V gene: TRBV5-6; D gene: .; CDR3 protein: CASSYGTGLSSYEQYF; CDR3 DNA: TGTGCCAGCAGCTACGGCACGGGTCTGAGCTCCTACGAGCAGTACTTC
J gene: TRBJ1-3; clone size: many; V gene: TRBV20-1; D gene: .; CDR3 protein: CSAPDSYSGNTIYF; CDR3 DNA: TGCAGTGCGCCGGACAGTTACTCTGGAAACACCATATATTTT
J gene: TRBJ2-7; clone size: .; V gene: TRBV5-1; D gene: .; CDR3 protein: CASSSGAGYEQYF; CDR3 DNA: TGCGCCAGCAGCTCTGGTGCGGGTTACGAGCAGTACTTC
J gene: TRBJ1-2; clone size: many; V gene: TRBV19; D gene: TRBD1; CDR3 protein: CASSIGGTGPGYGYTF; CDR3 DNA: TGTGCCAGTAGTATAGGGGGGACAGGGCCCGGCTATGGCTACACCTTC
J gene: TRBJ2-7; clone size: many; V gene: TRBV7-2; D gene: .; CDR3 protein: CASSLGEASSHEQYF; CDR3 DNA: TGTGCCAGCAGCTTAGGGGAAGCCAGTTCCCACGAGCAGTACTTC
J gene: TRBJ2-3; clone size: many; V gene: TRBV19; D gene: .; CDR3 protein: CASSIGGLDTQYF; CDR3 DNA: TGTGCCAGTAGTATCGGCGGTTTAGATACGCAGTATTTT
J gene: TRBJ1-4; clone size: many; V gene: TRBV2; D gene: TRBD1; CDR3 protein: CASSLNRGLSEKLFF; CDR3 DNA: TGTGCCAGCAGCCTTAACAGGGGGCTGAGTGAAAAACTGTTTTTT
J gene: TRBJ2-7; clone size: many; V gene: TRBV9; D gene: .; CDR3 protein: CASSVNDGVRAGAIDEQYF; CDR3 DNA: TGTGCCAGCAGCGTAAACGATGGGGTCCGGGCGGGTGCCATCGACGAGCAGTACTTC
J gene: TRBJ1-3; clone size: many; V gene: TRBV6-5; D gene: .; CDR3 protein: CASSLQAPSGNTIYF; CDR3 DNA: TGTGCCAGCAGTTTACAGGCTCCCTCTGGAAACACCATATATTTT
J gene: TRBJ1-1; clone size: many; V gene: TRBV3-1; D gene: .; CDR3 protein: CASSQQGNTEAFF; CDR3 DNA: TGTGCCAGCAGCCAGCAGGGAAACACTGAAGCTTTCTTT
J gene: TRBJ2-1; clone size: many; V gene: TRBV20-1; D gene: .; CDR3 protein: CSARYLPVSYNEQFF; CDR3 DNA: TGCAGTGCTAGATATCTCCCCGTCTCCTACAATGAGCAGTTCTTC
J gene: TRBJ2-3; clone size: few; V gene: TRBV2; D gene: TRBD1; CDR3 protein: CASSTGGEGTQYF; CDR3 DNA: TGTGCCAGCAGTACAGGGGGCGAAGGTACGCAGTATTTT
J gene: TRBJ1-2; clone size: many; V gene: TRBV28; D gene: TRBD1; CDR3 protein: CASSLGQNYGYTF; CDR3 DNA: TGTGCCAGCAGTTTGGGACAGAACTATGGCTACACCTTC
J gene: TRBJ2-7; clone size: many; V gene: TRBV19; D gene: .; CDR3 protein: CASSIGAKAEQYF; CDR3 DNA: TGTGCCAGTAGTATAGGGGCGAAGGCGGAGCAGTACTTC
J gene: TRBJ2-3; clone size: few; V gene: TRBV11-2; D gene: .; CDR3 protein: CASRARGPNTYTQYF; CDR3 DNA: TGTGCCAGCAGGGCCAGGGGTCCCAACACATATACGCAGTATTTT
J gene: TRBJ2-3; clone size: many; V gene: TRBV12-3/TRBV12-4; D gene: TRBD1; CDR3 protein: CASSKQGGSTDTQYF; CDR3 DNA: TGTGCCAGCAGCAAACAGGGGGGAAGCACAGATACGCAGTATTTT
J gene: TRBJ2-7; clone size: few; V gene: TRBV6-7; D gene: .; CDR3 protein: CASSYSVILSYEQYF; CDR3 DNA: TGTGCCAGCAGTTACTCGGTCATCCTCTCCTACGAGCAGTACTTC